This T cell receptor (beta chain) was profiled in a study of blood T cell repertoires in COVID-19. Study-wide context: Italy, Spain and the United States were the sources of the convalescent and acute COVID-19 samples.

Here immunoSEQ multiplex PCR was the method, and the copy in TCRdb shows in-frame clones only, minus some. The repertoire has roughly 400,000 clones, more than 75% of them found once; the top ten carry around 9.3%. The CDR3 has 17 amino acids. With V trimmed by 3 bases and J by 1 base, 7 bases remained unmatched. The germline CDR1 and CDR2 sequences are LNHDA and SQIVND (reference sequence). This chain joins TRBV19 and TRBJ2-2; 8 bases are a match to TRBD1. Sequencing was done on a sample of PBMCs or T cells enriched from blood (not recorded which). The receptor comes from a woman between 45 and 60 years old who had recovered from COVID-19. CDR3 nucleotides: TGTGCCAGTAGTATCCCATACAGGGGGGAGAACACCGGGGAGCTGTTTTTT. As protein: CASSIPYRGENTGELFF.